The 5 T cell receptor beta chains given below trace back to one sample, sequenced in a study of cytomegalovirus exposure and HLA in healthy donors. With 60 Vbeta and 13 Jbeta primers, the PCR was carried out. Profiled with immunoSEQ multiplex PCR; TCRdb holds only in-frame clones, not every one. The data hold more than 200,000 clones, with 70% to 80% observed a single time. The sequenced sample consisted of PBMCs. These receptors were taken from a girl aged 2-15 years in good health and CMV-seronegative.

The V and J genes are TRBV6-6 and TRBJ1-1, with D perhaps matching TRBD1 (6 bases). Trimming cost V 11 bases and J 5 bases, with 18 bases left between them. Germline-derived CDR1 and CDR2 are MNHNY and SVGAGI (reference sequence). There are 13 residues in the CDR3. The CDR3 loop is CAAQTGYGTEAFF. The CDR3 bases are TGTGCCGCCCAAACAGGGTATGGTACTGAAGCTTTCTTT.

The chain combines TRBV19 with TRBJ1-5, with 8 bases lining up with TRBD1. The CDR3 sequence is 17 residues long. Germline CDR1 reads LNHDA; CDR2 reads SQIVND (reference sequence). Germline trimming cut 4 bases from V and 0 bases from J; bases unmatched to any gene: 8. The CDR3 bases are TGTGCCAGTAGTACCCGGACAGGGCAGTATAGCAATCAGCCCCAGCATTTT. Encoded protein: CASSTRTGQYSNQPQHF.

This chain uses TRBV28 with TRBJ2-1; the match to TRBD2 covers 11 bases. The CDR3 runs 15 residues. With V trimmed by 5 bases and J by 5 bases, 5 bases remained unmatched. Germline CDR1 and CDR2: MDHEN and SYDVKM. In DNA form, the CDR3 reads TGTGCCAGCAGTGATGGGACTAGCGGACACAATGAGCAGTTCTTC. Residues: CASSDGTSGHNEQFF.

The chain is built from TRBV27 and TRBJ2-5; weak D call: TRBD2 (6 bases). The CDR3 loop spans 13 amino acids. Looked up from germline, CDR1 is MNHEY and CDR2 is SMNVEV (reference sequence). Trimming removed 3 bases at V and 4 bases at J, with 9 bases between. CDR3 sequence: CASSLAGTETQYF. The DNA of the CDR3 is TGTGCCAGCAGTTTGGCGGGGACAGAGACCCAGTACTTC.

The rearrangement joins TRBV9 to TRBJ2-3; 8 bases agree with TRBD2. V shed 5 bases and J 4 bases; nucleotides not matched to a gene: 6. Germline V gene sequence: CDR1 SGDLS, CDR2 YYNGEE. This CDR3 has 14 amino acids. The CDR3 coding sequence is TGTGCCAGCAGTCTAGGGACTAGTCCAGATACGCAGTATTTT. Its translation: CASSLGTSPDTQYF.